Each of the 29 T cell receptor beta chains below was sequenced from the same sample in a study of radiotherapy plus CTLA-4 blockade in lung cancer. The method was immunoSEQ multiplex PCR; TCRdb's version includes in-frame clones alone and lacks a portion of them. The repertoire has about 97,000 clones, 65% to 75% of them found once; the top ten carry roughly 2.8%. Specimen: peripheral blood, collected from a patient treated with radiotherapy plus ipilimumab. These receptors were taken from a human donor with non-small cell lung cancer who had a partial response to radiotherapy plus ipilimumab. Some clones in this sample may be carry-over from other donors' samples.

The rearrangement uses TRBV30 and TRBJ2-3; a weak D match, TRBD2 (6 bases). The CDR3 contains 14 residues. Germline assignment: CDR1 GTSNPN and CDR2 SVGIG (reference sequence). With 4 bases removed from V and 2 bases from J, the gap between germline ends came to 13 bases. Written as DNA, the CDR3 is TGTGCCTGGAAGGACGGGAGAGCCACAGATACGCAGTATTTT. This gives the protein CAWKDGRATDTQYF.

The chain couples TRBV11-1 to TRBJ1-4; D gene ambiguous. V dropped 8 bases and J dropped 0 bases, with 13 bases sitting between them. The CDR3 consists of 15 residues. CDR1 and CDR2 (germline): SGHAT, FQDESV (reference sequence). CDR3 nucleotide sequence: TGTGCCAGCTATATTGCAAGAGCAACTAATGAAAAACTGTTTTTT. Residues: CASYIARATNEKLFF.

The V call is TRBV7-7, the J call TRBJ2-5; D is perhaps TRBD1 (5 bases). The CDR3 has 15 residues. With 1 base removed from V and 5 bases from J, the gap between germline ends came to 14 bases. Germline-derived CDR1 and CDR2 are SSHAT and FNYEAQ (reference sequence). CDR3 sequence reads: CASSLGGGESETQYF. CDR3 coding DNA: TGTGCCAGCAGCTTAGGGGGCGGCGAGAGCGAGACCCAGTACTTC. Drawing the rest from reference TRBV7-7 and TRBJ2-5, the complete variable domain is GAGVSQSPRYKVTKRGQDVTLRCDPISSHATLYWYQQALGQGPEFLTYFNYEAQPDKSGLPSDRFSAERPEGSISTLTIQRTEQRDSAMYRCASSLGGGESETQYFGPGTRLLVL.

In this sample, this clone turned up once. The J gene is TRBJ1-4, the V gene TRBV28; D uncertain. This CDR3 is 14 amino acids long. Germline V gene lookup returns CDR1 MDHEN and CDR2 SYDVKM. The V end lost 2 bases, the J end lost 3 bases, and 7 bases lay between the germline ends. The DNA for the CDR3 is TGTGCCAGCAGTTTAATCCCGGCTAATGAAAAACTGTTTTTT. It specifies CASSLIPANEKLFF.

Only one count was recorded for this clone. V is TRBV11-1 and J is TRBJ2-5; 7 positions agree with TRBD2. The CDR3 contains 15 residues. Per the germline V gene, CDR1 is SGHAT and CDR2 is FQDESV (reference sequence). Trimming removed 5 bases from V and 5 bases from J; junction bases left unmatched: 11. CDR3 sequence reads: CASSPSGGGVETQYF. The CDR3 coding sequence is TGTGCCAGCAGCCCCTCTGGGGGGGGAGTCGAGACCCAGTACTTC.

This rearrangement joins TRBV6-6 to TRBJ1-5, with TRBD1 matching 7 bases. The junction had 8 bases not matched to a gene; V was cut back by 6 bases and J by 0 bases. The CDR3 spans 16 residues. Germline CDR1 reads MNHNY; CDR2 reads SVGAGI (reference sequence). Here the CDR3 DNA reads TGTGCCAGCAGCGATACAGGGGACGTTAGCAATCAGCCCCAGCATTTT. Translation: CASSDTGDVSNQPQHF.

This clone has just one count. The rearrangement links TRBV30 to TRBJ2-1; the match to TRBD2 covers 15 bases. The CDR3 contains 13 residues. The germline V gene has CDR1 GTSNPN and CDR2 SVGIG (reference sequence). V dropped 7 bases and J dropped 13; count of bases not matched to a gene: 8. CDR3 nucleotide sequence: TGTGCCTCAAGAGGACTAGCGGGAGGGCCCCAGTTCTTC. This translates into CASRGLAGGPQFF. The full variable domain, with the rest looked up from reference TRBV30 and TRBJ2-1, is SQTIHQWPATLVQPVGSPLSLECTVEGTSNPNLYWYRQAAGRGLQLLFYSVGIGQISSEVPQNLSASRPQDRQFILSSKKLLLSDSGFYLCASRGLAGGPQFFGPGTRLTVL.

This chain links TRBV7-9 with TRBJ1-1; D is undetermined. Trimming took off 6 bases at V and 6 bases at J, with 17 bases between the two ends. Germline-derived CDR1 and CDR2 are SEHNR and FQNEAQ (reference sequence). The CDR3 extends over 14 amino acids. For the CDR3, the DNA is TGTGCCAGCAGTCTTATTGGAGGGATACCTGAAGCTTTCTTT. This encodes CASSLIGGIPEAFF.

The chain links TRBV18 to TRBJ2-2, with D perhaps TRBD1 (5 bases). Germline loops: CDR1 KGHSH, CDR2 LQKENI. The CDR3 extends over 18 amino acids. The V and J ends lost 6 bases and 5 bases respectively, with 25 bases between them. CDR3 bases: TGTGCCAGCTCGCTCTATCACGAGACAGACGAACAAACCGGGGAGCTGTTTTTT. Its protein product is CASSLYHETDEQTGELFF.

CDR3 DNA sequence: TGTGCCAGCAGCTTAGGACAGGGACTCGAGCAGTACTTC. This encodes CASSLGQGLEQYF. The V gene is TRBV7-9, the J gene TRBJ2-5; D might be TRBD1 (7 bases). The J call may be faulty, since TRBJ2-7 better matches the DNA end. CDR3 size: 13 residues. Germline loops: CDR1 SEHNR, CDR2 FQNEAQ (reference sequence).

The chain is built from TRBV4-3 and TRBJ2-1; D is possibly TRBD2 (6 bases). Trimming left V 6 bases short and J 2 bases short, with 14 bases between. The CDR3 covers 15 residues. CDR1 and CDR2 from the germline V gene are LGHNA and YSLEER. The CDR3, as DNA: TGCGCCAGCAGGAGCCGGGACTTGCCCTACAATGAGCAGTTCTTC. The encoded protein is CASRSRDLPYNEQFF.

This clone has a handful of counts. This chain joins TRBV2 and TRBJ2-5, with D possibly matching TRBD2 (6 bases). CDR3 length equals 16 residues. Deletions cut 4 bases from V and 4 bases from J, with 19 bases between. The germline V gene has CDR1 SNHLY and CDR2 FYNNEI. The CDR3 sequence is CASSVRAGPFRETQYF. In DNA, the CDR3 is TGTGCCAGCAGTGTAAGGGCGGGGCCGTTTCGAGAGACCCAGTACTTC.

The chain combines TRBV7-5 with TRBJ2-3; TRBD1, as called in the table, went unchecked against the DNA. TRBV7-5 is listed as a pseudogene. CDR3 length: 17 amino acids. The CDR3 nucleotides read TGTGCCAGAAGCTTATCGCTTCTGGGCCGTCGGTCAGATACGCAGTATTTT. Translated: CARSLSLLGRRSDTQYF.

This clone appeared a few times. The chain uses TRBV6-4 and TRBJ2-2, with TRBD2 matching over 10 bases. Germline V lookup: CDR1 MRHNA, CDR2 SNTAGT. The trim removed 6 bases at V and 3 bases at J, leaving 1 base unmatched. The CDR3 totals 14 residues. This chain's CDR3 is CASRGLAYTGELFF. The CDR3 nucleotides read TGTGCCAGCAGGGGACTAGCGTACACCGGGGAGCTGTTTTTT.

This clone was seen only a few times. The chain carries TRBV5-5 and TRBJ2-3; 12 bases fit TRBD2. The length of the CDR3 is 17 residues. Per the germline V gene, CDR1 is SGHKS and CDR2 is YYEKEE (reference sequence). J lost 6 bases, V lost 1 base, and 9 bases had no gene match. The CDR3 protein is CASSLLSLAGGPDTQYF. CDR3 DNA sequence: TGTGCCAGCAGCTTGTTGTCGCTAGCGGGGGGGCCGGATACGCAGTATTTT.

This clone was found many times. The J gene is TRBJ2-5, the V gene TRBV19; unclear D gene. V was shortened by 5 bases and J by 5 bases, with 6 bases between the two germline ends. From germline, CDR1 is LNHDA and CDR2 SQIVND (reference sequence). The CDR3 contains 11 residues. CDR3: CASSPGETQYF. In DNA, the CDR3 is TGTGCCAGTAGTCCCGGGGAGACCCAGTACTTC.

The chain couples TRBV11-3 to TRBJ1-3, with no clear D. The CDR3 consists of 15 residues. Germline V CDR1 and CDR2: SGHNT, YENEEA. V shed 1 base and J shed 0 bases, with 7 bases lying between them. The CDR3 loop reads CASSLVANSGNTIYF. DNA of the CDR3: TGTGCCAGCAGCTTAGTGGCCAACTCTGGAAACACCATATATTTT.

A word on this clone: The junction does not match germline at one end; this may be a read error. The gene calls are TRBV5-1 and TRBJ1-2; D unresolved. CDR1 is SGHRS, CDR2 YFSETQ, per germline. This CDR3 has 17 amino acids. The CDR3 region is CARRFSIRGSGNYGYTF. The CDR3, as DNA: TGCGCCCGCAGGTTCTCTATCCGGGGAAGCGGTAACTATGGCTACACCTTC.

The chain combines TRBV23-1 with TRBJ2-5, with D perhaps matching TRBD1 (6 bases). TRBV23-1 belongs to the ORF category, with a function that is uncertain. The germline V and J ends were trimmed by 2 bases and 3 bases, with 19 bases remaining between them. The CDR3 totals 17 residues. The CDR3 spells CASSQPERTARKETQYF. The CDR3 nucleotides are TGCGCCAGCAGTCAACCAGAGAGGACAGCACGAAAAGAGACCCAGTACTTC.

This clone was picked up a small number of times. CDR3 in amino acids: CASSHKFVGQLNEKLFF. The CDR3 region has the DNA TGTGCCAGCAGTCATAAGTTTGTGGGACAGCTAAATGAAAAACTGTTTTTT. The chain recombines TRBV7-9 with TRBJ1-4; 7 bases are a match to TRBD1. The germline V gene has CDR1 SEHNR and CDR2 FQNEAQ (reference sequence). The V gene end was trimmed by 6 bases and the J gene end by 5 bases; junction bases not matched to a gene: 15. The CDR3 contains 17 residues.

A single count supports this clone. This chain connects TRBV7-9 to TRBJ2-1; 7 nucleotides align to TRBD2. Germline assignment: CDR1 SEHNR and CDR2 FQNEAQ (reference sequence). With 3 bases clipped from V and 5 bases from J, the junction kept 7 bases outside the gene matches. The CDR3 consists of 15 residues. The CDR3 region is CASSFQLATHNEQFF. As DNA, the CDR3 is TGTGCCAGCAGCTTTCAACTAGCGACCCACAATGAGCAGTTCTTC.

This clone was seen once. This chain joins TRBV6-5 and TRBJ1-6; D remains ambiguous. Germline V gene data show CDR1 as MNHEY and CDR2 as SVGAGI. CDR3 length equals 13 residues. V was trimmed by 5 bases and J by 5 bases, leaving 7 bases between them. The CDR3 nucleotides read TGTGCCAGCAGTGTACTTGATAATTCACCCCTCCACTTT. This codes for CASSVLDNSPLHF.

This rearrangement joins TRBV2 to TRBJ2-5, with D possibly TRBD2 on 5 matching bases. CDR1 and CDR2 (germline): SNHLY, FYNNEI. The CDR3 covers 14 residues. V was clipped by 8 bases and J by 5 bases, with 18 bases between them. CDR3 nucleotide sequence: TGTGCCAGCCAGAAAACGGTCCCGGGGGAGACCCAGTACTTC. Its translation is CASQKTVPGETQYF. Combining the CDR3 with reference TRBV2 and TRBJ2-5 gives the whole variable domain EPEVTQTPSHQVTQMGQEVILRCVPISNHLYFYWYRQILGQKVEFLVSFYNNEISEKSEIFDDQFSVERPDGSNFTLKIRSTKLEDSAMYFCASQKTVPGETQYFGPGTRLLVL.

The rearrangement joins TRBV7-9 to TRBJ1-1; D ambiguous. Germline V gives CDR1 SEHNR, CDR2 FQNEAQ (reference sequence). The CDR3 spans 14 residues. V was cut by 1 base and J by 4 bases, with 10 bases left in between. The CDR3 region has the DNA TGTGCCAGCAGCTTAGACCCGGGAGGCACTGAAGCTTTCTTT. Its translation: CASSLDPGGTEAFF. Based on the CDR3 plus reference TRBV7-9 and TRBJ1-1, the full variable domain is DTGVSQNPRHKITKRGQNVTFRCDPISEHNRLYWYRQTLGQGPEFLTYFQNEAQLEKSRLLSDRFSAERPKGSFSTLEIQRTEQGDSAMYLCASSLDPGGTEAFFGQGTRLTVV.

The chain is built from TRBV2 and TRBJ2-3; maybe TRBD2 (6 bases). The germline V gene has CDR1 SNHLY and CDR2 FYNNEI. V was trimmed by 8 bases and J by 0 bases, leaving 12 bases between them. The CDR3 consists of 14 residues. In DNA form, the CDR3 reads TGTGCCAGCCAGGACTACCTTAGCACAGATACGCAGTATTTT. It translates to CASQDYLSTDTQYF.

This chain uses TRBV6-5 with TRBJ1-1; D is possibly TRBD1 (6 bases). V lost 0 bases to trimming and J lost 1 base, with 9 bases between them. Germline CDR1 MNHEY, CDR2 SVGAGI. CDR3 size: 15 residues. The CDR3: CASSYSRRGNTEAFF. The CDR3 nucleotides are TGTGCCAGCAGTTACTCGCGCAGGGGGAACACTGAAGCTTTCTTT.

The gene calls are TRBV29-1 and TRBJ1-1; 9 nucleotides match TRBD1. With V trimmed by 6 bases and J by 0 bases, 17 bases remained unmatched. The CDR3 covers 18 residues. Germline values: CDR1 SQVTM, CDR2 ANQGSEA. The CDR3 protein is CSVSQGAGRVAMNTEAFF. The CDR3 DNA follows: TGCAGCGTATCACAGGGGGCAGGAAGAGTGGCAATGAACACTGAAGCTTTCTTT.

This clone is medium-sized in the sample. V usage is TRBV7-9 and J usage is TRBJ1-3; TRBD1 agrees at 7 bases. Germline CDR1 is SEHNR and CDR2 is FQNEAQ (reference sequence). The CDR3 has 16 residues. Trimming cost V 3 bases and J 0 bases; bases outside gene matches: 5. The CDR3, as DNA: TGTGCCAGCAGCTTGGCGGGACAGTACTCTGGAAACACCATATATTTT. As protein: CASSLAGQYSGNTIYF. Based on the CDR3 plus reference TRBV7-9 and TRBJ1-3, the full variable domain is DTGVSQNPRHKITKRGQNVTFRCDPISEHNRLYWYRQTLGQGPEFLTYFQNEAQLEKSRLLSDRFSAERPKGSFSTLEIQRTEQGDSAMYLCASSLAGQYSGNTIYFGEGSWLTVV.

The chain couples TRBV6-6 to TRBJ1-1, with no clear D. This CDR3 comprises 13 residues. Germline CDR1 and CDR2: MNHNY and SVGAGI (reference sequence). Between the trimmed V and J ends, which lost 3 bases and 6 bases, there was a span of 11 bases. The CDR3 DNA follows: TGTGCCAGCAGTTATGGAGGGTTCGCTGAAGCTTTCTTT. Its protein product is CASSYGGFAEAFF.